Included here is one TCR beta chain sequence, with context. Its antigen is as yet unknown. The donors, healthy adults who were HIV-negative, had experienced no recent acute infections or vaccinations. This sample was included in a study of shared clonotypes between healthy human individuals. Findings and limits, study-wide: Only a few donors were included, so the genetic and exposure-history diversity represented was limited.

The CDR3 covers 14 residues. Germline V lookup: CDR1 SNHLY, CDR2 FYNNEI. Deletions cut 7 bases from V and 4 bases from J, with 14 bases between. This was a deep-level run. Here immunoSEQ multiplex PCR was the method, and the copy in TCRdb shows in-frame clones only, minus some. The sample has approximately 470,000 clones, 70% to 85% seen once. The sample consisted of PBMCs. The chain carries TRBV2 and TRBJ1-5; weak D call: TRBD1 (6 bases). This TCR derives from a woman between 35 and 50 years old in good health. Some clones in this sample may be carry-over from other donors' samples. The DNA for the CDR3 is TGTGCCAGCAAGGGGGGGGGAGCAAATCAGCCCCAGCATTTT. This encodes CASKGGGANQPQHF.